Listed below are T cell receptor beta chains from one sample, sequenced in a study of blood T cell repertoires in COVID-19. Only in-frame clones appear in the TCRdb table, and some are missing; sequencing was by immunoSEQ multiplex PCR. Of roughly 190,000 clones in the sample, roughly 82% were seen once. Sequencing used peripheral blood. Receptor source: a woman aged 60-75 years with COVID-19, enrolled during active disease. CDR3s leave out the opening cysteine and the closing phenylalanine or tryptophan. Clone size is given for some rows only: seen once, a few or many times, or a class if the clone is expanded.

abundance: .
v_gene: TRBV6-5
CDR3aa: ASSSLAGGGETQY

abundance: .
v_gene: TRBV21-1
CDR3aa: ASSRETRNTIY

abundance: .
v_gene: TRBV2
CDR3aa: ASSEMGTSGARTQY

abundance: .
v_gene: TRBV6-2/TRBV6-3
CDR3aa: ASSYPTAYNEQF

abundance: .
v_gene: TRBV18
CDR3aa: ASSPGTGLDGYT

abundance: .
v_gene: TRBV14
CDR3aa: ASSQGQGGELF

abundance: .
v_gene: TRBV18
CDR3aa: ASSLSGTVEKLF

abundance: .
v_gene: TRBV30
CDR3aa: AWSPGTGSIGEPQH

abundance: .
v_gene: TRBV3-1/TRBV3-2
CDR3aa: ASSVRQGRNEKLF

abundance: .
v_gene: TRBV3-1/TRBV3-2
CDR3aa: ASSHQRGYEQY

abundance: .
v_gene: TRBV6-5
CDR3aa: ASSYGGVNTEAF

abundance: .
v_gene: TRBV5-6
CDR3aa: ASSLPGTGENTIY

abundance: .
v_gene: TRBV11-1
CDR3aa: ASSLGANTEAF

abundance: few
v_gene: TRBV3-1/TRBV3-2
CDR3aa: ASSRTGTGDGGYT

abundance: few
v_gene: TRBV28
CDR3aa: ASIRAVGPNTEAF

abundance: .
v_gene: TRBV7-9
CDR3aa: ASSSTFGQTRNEKLF

abundance: .
v_gene: TRBV4-3
CDR3aa: ASSQVVRVSYNEQF

abundance: .
v_gene: TRBV18
CDR3aa: ASSPGSKGQGNANEKLF

abundance: few
v_gene: TRBV4-1
CDR3aa: ASSQLVLNEQF

abundance: .
v_gene: TRBV5-4
CDR3aa: ASSVGQANEKLF

abundance: .
v_gene: TRBV27
CDR3aa: ASRRGGGVESYEQY

abundance: .
v_gene: TRBV3-1/TRBV3-2
CDR3aa: ASSQYASGVNTDTQY

abundance: .
v_gene: TRBV7-8
CDR3aa: ASSGATGGNTIY

abundance: .
v_gene: TRBV2
CDR3aa: ASRAGAGSNQPQH

abundance: .
v_gene: TRBV5-6
CDR3aa: ASSRSTVSYGYT

abundance: .
v_gene: TRBV30
CDR3aa: AWAREDTGELF

abundance: .
v_gene: TRBV7-9
CDR3aa: ASSLLAVQGTQY

abundance: .
v_gene: TRBV28
CDR3aa: ASSLGLLQGSPLH

abundance: many
v_gene: TRBV27
CDR3aa: ASSLTRTSGSGWEQF

abundance: .
v_gene: TRBV10-1
CDR3aa: ASSPDGRETQY

abundance: .
v_gene: TRBV5-4
CDR3aa: ASSPTGGGIIADTQY

abundance: .
v_gene: TRBV5-1
CDR3aa: ASSLSHPYGYT

abundance: .
v_gene: TRBV3-1/TRBV3-2
CDR3aa: ASSLLNTEAF

abundance: .
v_gene: TRBV14
CDR3aa: ASSQDARGTQY

abundance: .
v_gene: TRBV6-2/TRBV6-3
CDR3aa: ASSPVLAVTKNIQY

abundance: few
v_gene: TRBV19
CDR3aa: ASSSRQYSNQPQH

abundance: .
v_gene: TRBV6-5
CDR3aa: ASSYGLAGGIGELF

abundance: few
v_gene: TRBV13
CDR3aa: ASSLAGTGYNEQF

abundance: few
v_gene: TRBV19
CDR3aa: ASSIPAGYGYT

abundance: .
v_gene: TRBV19
CDR3aa: ASMRPGELF

abundance: .
v_gene: TRBV5-1
CDR3aa: ASSLERGTHEQY

abundance: once
v_gene: TRBV19
CDR3aa: ASSIGAKSEKLF

abundance: .
v_gene: TRBV5-1
CDR3aa: ASSWDRENKNTEAF

abundance: .
v_gene: TRBV9
CDR3aa: ASSVGGGTSNTGELF

abundance: .
v_gene: TRBV12-3/TRBV12-4
CDR3aa: ASSPGQGNGYT

abundance: .
v_gene: TRBV4-1
CDR3aa: ASSQEAGGWYGYT

abundance: .
v_gene: TRBV19
CDR3aa: AGGDQPQH

abundance: .
v_gene: TRBV5-4
CDR3aa: ASSFRDYYNEQF

abundance: .
v_gene: TRBV5-4
CDR3aa: ASSNLGGLNTDTQY

abundance: .
v_gene: TRBV3-1/TRBV3-2
CDR3aa: ASSQDRGSGSGEQF

abundance: .
v_gene: TRBV6-6
CDR3aa: ASTLFAGYNEQF

abundance: .
v_gene: TRBV4-1
CDR3aa: ASSQESQGALNQPQH

abundance: .
v_gene: TRBV6-5
CDR3aa: ASSRDRGRHGYT